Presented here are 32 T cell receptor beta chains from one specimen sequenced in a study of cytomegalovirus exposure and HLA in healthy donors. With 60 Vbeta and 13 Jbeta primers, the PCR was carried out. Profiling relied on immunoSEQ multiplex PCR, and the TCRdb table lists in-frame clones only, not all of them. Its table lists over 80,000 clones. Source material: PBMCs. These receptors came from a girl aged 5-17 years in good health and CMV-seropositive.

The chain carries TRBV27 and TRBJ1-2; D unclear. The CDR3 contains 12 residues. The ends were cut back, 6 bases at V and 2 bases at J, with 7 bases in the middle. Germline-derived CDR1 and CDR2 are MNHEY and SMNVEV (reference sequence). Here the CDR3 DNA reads TGTGCCAGCAGGAGCGTCAACTATGGCTACACCTTC. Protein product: CASRSVNYGYTF.

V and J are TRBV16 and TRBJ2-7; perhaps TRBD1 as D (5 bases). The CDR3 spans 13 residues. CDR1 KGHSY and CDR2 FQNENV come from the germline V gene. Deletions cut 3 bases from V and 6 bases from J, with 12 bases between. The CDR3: CASSQSQGGEQYV. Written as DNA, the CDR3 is TGTGCCAGCAGCCAGTCCCAGGGCGGCGAGCAGTACGTC.

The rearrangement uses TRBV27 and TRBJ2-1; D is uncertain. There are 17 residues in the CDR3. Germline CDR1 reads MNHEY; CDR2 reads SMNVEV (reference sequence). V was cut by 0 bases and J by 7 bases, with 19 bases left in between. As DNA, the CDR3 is TGTGCCAGCAGTTTATCGGTAACGAGCATACGGGTGAATGAGCAGTTCTTC. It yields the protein CASSLSVTSIRVNEQFF.

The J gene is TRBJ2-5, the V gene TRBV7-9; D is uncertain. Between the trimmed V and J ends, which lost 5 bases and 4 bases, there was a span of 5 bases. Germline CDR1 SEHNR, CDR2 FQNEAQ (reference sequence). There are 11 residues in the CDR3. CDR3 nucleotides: TGTGCCAGCAGCCAGATAGAGACCCAGTACTTC. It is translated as CASSQIETQYF.

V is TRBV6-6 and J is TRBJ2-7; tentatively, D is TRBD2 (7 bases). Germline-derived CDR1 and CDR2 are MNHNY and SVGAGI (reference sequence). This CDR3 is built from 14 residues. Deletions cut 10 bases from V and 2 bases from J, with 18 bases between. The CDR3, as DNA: TGTGCCACCAACCTTAGGGGGGGGGCCTACGAGCAGTACTTC. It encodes CATNLRGGAYEQYF.

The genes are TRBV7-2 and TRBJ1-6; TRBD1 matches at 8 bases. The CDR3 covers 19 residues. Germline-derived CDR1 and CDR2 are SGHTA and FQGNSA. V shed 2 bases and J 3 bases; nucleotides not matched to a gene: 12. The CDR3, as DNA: TGTGCCAGCAGCTTATCCCCAGGGGGCGTGGGAAGCTATAATTCACCCCTCCACTTT. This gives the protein CASSLSPGGVGSYNSPLHF.

Here the CDR3 DNA reads TGTGCCAGCAGCCGGGACAACCCTTACGATGAGCAGTTCTTC. This sequence encodes CASSRDNPYDEQFF. This chain links TRBV9 with TRBJ2-1, with D perhaps TRBD1 (6 bases). Germline lookup yields CDR1 SGDLS and CDR2 YYNGEE. Trimming shortened V by 4 bases and J by 8 bases, and 16 bases separated the two germline ends. The CDR3 sequence is 14 residues long.

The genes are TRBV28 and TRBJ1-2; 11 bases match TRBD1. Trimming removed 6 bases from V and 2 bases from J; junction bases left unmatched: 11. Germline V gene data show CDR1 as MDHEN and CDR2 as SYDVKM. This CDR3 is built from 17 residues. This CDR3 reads CASRPLPGQGDNYGYTF. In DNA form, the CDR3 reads TGTGCCAGCAGGCCTCTTCCGGGACAGGGGGACAACTATGGCTACACCTTC.

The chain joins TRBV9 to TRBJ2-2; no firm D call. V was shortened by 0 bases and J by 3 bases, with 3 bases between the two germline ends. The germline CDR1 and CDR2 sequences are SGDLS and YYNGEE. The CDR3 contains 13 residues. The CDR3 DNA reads TGTGCCAGCAGCGTAGAGCACACCGGGGAGCTGTTTTTT. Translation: CASSVEHTGELFF.

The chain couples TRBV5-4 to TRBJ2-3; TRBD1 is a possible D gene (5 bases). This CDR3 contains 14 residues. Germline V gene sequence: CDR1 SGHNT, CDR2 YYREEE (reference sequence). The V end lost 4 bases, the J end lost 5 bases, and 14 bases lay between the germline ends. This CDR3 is CASSTKRGIDTQYF. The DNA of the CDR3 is TGTGCCAGCAGCACTAAAAGGGGTATAGATACGCAGTATTTT.

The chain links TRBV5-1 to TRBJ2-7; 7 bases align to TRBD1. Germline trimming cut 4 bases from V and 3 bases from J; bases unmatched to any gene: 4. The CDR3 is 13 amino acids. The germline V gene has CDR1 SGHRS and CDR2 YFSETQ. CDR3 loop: CASSRDSGYEQYF. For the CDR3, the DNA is TGCGCCAGCAGCAGGGACAGCGGCTACGAGCAGTACTTC. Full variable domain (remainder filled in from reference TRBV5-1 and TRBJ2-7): KAGVTQTPRYLIKTRGQQVTLSCSPISGHRSVSWYQQTPGQGLQFLFEYFSETQRNKGNFPGRFSGRQFSNSRSEMNVSTLELGDSALYLCASSRDSGYEQYFGPGTRLTVT.

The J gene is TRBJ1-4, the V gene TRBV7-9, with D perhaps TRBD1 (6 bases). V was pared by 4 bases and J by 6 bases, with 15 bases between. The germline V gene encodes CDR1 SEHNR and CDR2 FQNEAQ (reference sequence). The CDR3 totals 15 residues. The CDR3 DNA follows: TGTGCCAGCAGCTCGAAGAGGGGGATGGATGAAAAACTGTTTTTT. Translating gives CASSSKRGMDEKLFF.

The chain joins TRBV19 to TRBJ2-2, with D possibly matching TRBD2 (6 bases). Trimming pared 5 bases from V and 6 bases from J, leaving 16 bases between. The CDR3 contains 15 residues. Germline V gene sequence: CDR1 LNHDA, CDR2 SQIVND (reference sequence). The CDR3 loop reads CASSFGTHFPGELFF. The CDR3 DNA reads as TGTGCCAGTAGTTTTGGGACTCACTTTCCCGGGGAGCTGTTTTTT.

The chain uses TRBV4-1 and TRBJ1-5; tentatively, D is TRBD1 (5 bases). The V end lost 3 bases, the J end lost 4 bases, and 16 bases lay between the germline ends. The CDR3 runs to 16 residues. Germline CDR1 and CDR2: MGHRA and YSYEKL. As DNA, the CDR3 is TGCGCCAGCAGCCACCCGGGCCAACGGGGGAATCAGCCCCAGCATTTT. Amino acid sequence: CASSHPGQRGNQPQHF.

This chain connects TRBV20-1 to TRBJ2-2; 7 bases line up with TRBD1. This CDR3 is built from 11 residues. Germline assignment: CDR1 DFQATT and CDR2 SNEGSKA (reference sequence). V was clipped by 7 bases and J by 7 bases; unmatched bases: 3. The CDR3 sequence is CSVAGGGELFF. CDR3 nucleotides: TGCAGTGTAGCAGGGGGCGGGGAGCTGTTTTTT.

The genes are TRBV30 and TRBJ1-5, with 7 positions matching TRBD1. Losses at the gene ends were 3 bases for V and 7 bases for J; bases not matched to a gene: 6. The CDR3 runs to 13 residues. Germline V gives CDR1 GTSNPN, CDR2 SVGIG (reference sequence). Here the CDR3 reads CAWSTGAAQPQHF. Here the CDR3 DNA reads TGTGCCTGGAGCACAGGGGCCGCACAGCCCCAGCATTTT.

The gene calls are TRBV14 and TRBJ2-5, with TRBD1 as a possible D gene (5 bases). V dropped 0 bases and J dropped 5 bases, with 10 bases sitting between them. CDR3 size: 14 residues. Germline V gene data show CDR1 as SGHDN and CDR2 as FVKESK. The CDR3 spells CASSQEAGLETQYF. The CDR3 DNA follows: TGTGCCAGCAGCCAAGAAGCAGGGTTGGAGACCCAGTACTTC.

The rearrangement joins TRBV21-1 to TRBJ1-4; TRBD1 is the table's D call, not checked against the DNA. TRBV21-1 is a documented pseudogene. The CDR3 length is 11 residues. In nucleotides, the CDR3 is TGTGCCAGCAGCACGACAGGTTGGCTGTTTTTT. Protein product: CASSTTGWLFF.

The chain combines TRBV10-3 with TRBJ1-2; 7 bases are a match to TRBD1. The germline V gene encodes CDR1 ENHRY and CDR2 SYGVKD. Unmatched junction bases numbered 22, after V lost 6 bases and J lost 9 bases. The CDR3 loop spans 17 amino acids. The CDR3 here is CAISVPEGQPTLSSYTF. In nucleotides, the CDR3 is TGTGCCATCAGCGTACCCGAGGGACAGCCCACCCTAAGTAGCTACACCTTC.

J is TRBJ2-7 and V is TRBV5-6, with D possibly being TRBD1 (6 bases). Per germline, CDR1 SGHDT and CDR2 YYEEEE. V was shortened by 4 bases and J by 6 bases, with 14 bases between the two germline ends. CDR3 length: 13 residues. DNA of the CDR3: TGTGCCAGCAGCCTGGCAGGGGCATCCGAGCAGTACTTC. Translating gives CASSLAGASEQYF. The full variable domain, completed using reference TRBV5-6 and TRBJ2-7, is DAGVTQSPTHLIKTRGQQVTLRCSPKSGHDTVSWYQQALGQGPQFIFQYYEEEERQRGNFPDRFSGHQFPNYSSELNVNALLLGDSALYLCASSLAGASEQYFGPGTRLTVT.

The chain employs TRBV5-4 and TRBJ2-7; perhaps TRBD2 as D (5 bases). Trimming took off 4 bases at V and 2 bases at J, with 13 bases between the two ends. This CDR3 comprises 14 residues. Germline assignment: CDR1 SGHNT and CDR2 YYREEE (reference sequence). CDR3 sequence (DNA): TGTGCCAGCAGCCCCCGGGGAAGCGCCTACGAGCAGTACTTC. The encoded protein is CASSPRGSAYEQYF.

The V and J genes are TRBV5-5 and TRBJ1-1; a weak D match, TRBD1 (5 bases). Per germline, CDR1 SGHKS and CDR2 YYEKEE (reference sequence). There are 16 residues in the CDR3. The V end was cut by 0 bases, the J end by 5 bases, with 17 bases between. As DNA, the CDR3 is TGTGCCAGCAGCTTGGATTCATGGACACTTGGAACTGAAGCTTTCTTT. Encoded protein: CASSLDSWTLGTEAFF.

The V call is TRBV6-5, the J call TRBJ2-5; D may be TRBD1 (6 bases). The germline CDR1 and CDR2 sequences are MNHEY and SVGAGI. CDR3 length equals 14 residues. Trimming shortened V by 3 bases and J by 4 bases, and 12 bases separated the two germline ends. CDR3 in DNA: TGTGCCAGCAGTTATGAGGACAGCGGAGAGACCCAGTACTTC. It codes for CASSYEDSGETQYF.

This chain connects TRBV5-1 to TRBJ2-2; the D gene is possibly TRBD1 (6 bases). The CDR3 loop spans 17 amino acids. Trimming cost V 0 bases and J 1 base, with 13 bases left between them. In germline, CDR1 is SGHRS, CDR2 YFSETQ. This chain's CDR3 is CASSLASWGQNTGELFF. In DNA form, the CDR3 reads TGCGCCAGCAGCTTGGCGAGCTGGGGGCAGAACACCGGGGAGCTGTTTTTT.

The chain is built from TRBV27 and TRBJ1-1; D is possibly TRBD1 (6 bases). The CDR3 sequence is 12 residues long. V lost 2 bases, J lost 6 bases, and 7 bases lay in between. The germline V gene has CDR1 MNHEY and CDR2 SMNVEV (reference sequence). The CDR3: CASSLGGAEAFF. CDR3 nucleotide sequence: TGTGCCAGCAGTTTAGGGGGCGCTGAAGCTTTCTTT.

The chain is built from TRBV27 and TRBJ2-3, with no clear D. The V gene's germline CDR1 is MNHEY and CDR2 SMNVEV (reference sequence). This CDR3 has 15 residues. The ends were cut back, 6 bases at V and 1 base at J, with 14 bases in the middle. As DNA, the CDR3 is TGTGCCAGCAGGAGAGAGGTGGTAGGCACAGATACGCAGTATTTT. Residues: CASRREVVGTDTQYF.

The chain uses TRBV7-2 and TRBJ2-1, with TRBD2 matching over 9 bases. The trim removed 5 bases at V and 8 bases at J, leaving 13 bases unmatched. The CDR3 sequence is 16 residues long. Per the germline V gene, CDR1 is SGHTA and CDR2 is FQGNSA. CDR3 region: CASSPQMGGGAHEQFF. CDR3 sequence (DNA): TGTGCCAGCAGCCCTCAGATGGGCGGGGGGGCCCATGAGCAGTTCTTC.

The CDR3 protein is CASSWGVDEQYV. Here the CDR3 DNA reads TGTGCCAGCAGCTGGGGGGTTGACGAGCAGTACGTC. The gene calls are TRBV5-6 and TRBJ2-7; maybe TRBD2 (6 bases). The CDR3 is 12 residues long. Between the trimmed V and J ends, which lost 3 bases and 5 bases, there was a span of 9 bases. Germline CDR1 reads SGHDT; CDR2 reads YYEEEE.

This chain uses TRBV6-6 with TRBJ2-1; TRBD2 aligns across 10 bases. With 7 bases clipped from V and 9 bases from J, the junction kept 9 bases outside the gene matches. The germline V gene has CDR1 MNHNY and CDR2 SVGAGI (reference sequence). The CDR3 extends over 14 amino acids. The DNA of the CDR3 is TGTGCCAGCACCTTAGCGGGGGGTCTGGTTGAGCAGTTCTTC. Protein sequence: CASTLAGGLVEQFF.

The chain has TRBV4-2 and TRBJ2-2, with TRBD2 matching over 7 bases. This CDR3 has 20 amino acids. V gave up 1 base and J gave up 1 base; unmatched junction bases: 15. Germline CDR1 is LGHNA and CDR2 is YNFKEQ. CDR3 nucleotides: TGTGCCAGCAGCCAAGCCGGGCTTGAGCTGCTAGCGGTGAACACCGGGGAGCTGTTTTTT. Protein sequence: CASSQAGLELLAVNTGELFF.

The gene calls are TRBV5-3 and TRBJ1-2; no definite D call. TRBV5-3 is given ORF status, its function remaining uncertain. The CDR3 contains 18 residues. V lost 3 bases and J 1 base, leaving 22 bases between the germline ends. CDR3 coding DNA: TGTGCCAGAAGCTGTTCGGTCCTAGATCCTTTATGTAACTATGGCTACACCTTC. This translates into CARSCSVLDPLCNYGYTF.

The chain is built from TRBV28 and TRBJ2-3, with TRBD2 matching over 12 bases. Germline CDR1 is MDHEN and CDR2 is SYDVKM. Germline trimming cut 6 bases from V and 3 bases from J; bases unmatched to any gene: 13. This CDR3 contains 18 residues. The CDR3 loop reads CASSETSGGFVSTDTQYF. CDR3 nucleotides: TGTGCCAGCAGCGAAACTAGCGGGGGGTTCGTTAGTACAGATACGCAGTATTTT. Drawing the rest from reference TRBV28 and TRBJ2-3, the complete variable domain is DVKVTQSSRYLVKRTGEKVFLECVQDMDHENMFWYRQDPGLGLRLIYFSYDVKMKEKGDIPEGYSVSREKKERFSLILESASTNQTSMYLCASSETSGGFVSTDTQYFGPGTRLTVL.